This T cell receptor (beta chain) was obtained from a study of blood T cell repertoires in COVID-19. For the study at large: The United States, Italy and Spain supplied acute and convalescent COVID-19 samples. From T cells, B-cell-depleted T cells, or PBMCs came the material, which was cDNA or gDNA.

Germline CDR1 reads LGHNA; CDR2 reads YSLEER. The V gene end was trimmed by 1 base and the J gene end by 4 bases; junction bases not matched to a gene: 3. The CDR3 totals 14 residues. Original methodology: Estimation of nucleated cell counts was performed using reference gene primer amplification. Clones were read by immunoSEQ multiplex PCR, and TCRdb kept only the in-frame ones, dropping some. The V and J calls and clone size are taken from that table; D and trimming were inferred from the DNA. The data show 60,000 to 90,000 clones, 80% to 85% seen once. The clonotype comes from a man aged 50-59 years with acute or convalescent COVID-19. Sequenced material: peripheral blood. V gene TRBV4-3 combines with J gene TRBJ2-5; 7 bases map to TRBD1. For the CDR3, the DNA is TGCGCCAGCAGCCAAGTCTACAGGGGAGAGACCCAGTACTTC. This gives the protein CASSQVYRGETQYF.